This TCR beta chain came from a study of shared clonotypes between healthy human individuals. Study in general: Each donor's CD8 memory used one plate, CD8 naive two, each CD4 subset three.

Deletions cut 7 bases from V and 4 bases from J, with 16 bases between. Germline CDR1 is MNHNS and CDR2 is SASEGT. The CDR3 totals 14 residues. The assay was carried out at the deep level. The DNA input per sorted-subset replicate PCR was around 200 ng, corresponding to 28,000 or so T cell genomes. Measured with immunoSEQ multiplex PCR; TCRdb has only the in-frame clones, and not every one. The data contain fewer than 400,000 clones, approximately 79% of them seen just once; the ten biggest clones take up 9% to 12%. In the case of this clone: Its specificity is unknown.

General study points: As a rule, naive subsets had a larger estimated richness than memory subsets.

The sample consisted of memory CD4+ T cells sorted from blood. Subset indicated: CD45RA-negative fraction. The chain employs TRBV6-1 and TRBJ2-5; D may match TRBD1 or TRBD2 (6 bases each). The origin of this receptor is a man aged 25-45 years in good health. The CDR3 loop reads CASNWDGGRETQYF. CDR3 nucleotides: TGTGCCAGCAACTGGGACGGGGGCCGAGAGACCCAGTACTTC.